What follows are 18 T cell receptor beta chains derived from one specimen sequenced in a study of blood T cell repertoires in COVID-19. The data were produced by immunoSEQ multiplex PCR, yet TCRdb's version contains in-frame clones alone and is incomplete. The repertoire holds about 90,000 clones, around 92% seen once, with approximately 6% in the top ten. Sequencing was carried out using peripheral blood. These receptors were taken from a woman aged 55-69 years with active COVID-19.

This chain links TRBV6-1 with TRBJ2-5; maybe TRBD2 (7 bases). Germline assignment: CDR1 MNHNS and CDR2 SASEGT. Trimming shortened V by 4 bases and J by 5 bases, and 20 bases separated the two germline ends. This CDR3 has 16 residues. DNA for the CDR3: TGTGCCAGCAGTGCGGTTGGGGGGGCCTTAACGGAGACCCAGTACTTC. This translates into CASSAVGGALTETQYF.

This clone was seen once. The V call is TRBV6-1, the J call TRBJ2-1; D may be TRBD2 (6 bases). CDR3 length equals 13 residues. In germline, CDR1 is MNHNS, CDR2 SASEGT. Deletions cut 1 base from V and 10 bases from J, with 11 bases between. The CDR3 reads CASSEGGGEEQFF. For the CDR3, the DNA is TGTGCCAGCAGTGAAGGTGGCGGGGAAGAGCAGTTCTTC.

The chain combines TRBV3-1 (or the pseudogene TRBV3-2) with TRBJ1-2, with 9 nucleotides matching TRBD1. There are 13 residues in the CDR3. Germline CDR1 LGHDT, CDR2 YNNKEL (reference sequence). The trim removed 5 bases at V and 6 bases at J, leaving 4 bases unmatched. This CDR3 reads CASSYGQGNGYTF. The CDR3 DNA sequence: TGTGCCAGCAGCTACGGACAGGGGAATGGCTACACCTTC.

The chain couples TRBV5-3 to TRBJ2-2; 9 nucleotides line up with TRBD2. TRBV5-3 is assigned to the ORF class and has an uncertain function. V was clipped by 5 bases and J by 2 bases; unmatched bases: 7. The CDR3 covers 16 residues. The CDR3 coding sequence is TGTGCCAGAAGTTACAGGACTAGCGAAAACACCGGGGAGCTGTTTTTT. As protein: CARSYRTSENTGELFF.

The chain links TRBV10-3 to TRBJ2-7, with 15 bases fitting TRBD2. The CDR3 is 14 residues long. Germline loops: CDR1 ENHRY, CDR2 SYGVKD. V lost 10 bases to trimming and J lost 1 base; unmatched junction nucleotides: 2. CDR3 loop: CATGTSGGSYEQYF. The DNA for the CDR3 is TGTGCCACGGGGACTAGCGGGGGGTCCTACGAGCAGTACTTC.

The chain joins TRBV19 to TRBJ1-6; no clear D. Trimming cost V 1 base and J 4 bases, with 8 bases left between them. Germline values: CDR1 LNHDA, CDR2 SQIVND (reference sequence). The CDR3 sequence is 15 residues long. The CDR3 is CASSIGRVYNSPLHF. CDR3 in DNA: TGTGCCAGTAGTATAGGGAGGGTATATAATTCACCCCTCCACTTT.

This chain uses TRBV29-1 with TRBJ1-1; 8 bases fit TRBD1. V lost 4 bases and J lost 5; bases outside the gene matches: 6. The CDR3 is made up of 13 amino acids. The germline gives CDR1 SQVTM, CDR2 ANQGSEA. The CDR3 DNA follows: TGCAGCGTTGGGACAGGGAGGAGGACTGAAGCTTTCTTT. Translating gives CSVGTGRRTEAFF.

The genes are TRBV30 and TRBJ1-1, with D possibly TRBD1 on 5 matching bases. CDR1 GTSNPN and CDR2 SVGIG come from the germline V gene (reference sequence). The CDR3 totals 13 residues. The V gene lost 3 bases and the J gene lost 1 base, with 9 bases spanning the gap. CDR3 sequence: CAWSRRANTEAFF. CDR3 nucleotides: TGTGCCTGGAGCCGCAGGGCGAACACTGAAGCTTTCTTT. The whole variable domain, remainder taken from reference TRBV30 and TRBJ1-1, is SQTIHQWPATLVQPVGSPLSLECTVEGTSNPNLYWYRQAAGRGLQLLFYSVGIGQISSEVPQNLSASRPQDRQFILSSKKLLLSDSGFYLCAWSRRANTEAFFGQGTRLTVV.

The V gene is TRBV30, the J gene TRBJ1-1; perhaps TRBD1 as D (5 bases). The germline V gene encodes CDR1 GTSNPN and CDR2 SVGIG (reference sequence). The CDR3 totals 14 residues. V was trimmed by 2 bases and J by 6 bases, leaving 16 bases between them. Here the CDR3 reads CAWSMGKGLSEAFF. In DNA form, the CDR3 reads TGTGCCTGGAGTATGGGGAAGGGGCTCTCTGAAGCTTTCTTT. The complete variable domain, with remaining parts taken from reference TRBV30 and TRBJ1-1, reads SQTIHQWPATLVQPVGSPLSLECTVEGTSNPNLYWYRQAAGRGLQLLFYSVGIGQISSEVPQNLSASRPQDRQFILSSKKLLLSDSGFYLCAWSMGKGLSEAFFGQGTRLTVV.

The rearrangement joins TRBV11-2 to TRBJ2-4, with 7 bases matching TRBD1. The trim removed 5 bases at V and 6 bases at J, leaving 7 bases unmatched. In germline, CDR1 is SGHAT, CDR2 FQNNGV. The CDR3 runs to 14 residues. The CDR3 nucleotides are TGTGCCAGCAGCCGAGTCCGGGACAGAAACATTCAGTACTTC. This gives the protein CASSRVRDRNIQYF.

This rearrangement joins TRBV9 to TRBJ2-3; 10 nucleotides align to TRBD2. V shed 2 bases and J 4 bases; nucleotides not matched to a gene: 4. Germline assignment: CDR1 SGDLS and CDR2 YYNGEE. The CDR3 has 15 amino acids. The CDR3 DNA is TGTGCCAGCAGCGTGATTAGCGGGGGGCCAGATACGCAGTATTTT. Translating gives CASSVISGGPDTQYF.

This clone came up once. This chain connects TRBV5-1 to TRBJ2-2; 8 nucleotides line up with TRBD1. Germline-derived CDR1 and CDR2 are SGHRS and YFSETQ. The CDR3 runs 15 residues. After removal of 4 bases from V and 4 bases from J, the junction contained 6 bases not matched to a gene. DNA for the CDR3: TGCGCCAGCAGCATGACAGGGGAAAGCACCGGGGAGCTGTTTTTT. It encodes CASSMTGESTGELFF. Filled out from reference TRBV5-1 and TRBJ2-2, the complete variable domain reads KAGVTQTPRYLIKTRGQQVTLSCSPISGHRSVSWYQQTPGQGLQFLFEYFSETQRNKGNFPGRFSGRQFSNSRSEMNVSTLELGDSALYLCASSMTGESTGELFFGEGSRLTVL.

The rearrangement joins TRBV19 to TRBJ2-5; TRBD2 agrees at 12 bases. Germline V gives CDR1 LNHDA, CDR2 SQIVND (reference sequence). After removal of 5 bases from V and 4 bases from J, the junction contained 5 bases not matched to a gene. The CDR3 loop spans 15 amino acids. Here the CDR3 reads CASSARTSGIETQYF. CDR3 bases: TGTGCCAGTAGTGCAAGGACTAGCGGGATAGAGACCCAGTACTTC.

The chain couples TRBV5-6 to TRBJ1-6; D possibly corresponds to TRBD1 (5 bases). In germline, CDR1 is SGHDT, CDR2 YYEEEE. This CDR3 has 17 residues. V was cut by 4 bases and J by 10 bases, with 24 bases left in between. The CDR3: CASSPGLKVIWRSPLHF. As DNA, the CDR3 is TGTGCCAGCAGCCCGGGACTAAAGGTGATTTGGAGGTCACCCCTCCACTTT.

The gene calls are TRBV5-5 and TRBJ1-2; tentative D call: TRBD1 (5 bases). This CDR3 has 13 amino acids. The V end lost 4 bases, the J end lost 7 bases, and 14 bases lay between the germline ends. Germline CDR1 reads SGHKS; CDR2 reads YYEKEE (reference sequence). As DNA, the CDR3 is TGTGCCAGCAGCGGGACTTCGTTGGGTGGCTACACCTTC. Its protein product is CASSGTSLGGYTF.

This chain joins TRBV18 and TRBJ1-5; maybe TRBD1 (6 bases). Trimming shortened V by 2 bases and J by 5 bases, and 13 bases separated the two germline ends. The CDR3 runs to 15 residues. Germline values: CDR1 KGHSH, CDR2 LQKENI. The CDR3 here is CASSPWRTEDQPQHF. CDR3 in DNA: TGTGCCAGCTCACCATGGAGGACAGAAGATCAGCCCCAGCATTTT.

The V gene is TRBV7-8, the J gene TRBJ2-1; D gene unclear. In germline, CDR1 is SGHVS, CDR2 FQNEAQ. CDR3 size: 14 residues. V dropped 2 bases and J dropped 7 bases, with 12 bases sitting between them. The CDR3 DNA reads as TGTGCCAGCAGCTTAAAACTAACCTTAAATGAGCAGTTCTTC. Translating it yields CASSLKLTLNEQFF.

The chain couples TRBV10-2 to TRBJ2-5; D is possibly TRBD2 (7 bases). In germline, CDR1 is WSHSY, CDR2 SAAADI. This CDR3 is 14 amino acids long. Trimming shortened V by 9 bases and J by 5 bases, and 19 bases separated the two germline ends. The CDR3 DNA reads TGCGCCAGTCTTGGGGGGGGGCTAGGTGAGACCCAGTACTTC. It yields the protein CASLGGGLGETQYF.